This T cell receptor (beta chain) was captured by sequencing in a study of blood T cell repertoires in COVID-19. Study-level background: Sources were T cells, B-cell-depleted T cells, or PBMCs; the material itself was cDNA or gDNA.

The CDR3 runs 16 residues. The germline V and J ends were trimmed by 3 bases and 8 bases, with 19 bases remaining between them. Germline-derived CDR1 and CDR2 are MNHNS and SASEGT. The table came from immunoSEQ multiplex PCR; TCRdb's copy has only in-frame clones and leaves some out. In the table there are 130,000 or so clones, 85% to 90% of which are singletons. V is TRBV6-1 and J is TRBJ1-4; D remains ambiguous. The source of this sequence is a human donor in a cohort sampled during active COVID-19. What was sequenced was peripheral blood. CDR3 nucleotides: TGTGCCAGCAGTGACGGGGTCAGCGAAATGGAGGAAAAACTGTTTTTT. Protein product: CASSDGVSEMEEKLFF.